Below are 2 T cell receptor beta chains sequenced from a single sample in a study of blood T cells in healthy people across ages. Using a J-beta primer mix together with a sample-barcoded 5' primer, a second PCR was run for 7 to 11 cycles. Each CDR3 protein gets one entry after TCRdb re-called the 5' RACE reads with MiXCR. The data hold about 2 million distinct CDR3 sequences, with around 50% observed a single time. The specimen was blood. The receptors shown here come from a middle-aged woman in good health.

The rearrangement links TRBV6-2 or TRBV6-3 to TRBJ2-5; no firm D call. V was trimmed by 2 bases and J by 8 bases, leaving 21 bases between them. The CDR3 totals 16 residues. Germline loops: CDR1 MNHEY, CDR2 SVGEGT. The CDR3 DNA reads as TGTGCCAGCAGTTACGGCCGGCGGTCACAAGGTGAAACCCAGTACTTC. Encoded protein: CASSYGRRSQGETQYF.

In this sample, this clonotype turned up a few times. The rearrangement links TRBV13 to TRBJ2-5; D possibly corresponds to TRBD1 (5 bases). The J call is in doubt because the DNA end fits TRBJ2-7 better. The germline CDR1 and CDR2 sequences are PRHDT and FYEKMQ (reference sequence). The CDR3 length is 14 residues. CDR3 sequence (DNA): TGTGCCAGCAGCTTAGGCCGACAGCCCCACGAGCAGTACTTC. Translated, it gives CASSLGRQPHEQYF.